This T cell receptor beta chain appears in the sequencing data of a study of cytomegalovirus exposure and HLA in healthy donors. Study outcomes and limitations: Presence/absence analyses took donor sequencing depth as roughly uniform.

The PCR made use of 60 Vbeta and 13 Jbeta primers. Profiled with immunoSEQ multiplex PCR; TCRdb holds only in-frame clones, not every one. The sample records 120,000 to 150,000 clones, roughly 76% being singletons. There are a few counts of this clone. Its specificity is not known. This CDR3 spans 16 amino acids. CDR1 is SGHNT and CDR2 is YYREEE in the germline V gene (reference sequence). Trimming at V came to 3 bases and at J to 3 bases, leaving 9 bases not matched to a gene. The sample was PBMCs. The TCR sequence derives from a woman aged 25 to 39 in good health and CMV-seronegative. The chain couples TRBV5-4 to TRBJ1-3, with TRBD1 identical over 7 bases. DNA of the CDR3: TGTGCCAGCAGCTCTCAATACAGGGGAAGTGGAAACACCATATATTTT. Protein: CASSSQYRGSGNTIYF.